This T cell receptor (beta chain) is drawn from a study of cytomegalovirus exposure and HLA in healthy donors. The CDR3 totals 15 residues. Between the trimmed V and J ends, which lost 3 bases and 0 bases, there was a span of 9 bases. From germline, CDR1 is MNHEY and CDR2 SMNVEV (reference sequence). This PCR relied on a set of 60 Vbeta primers and 13 Jbeta primers. Produced via immunoSEQ multiplex PCR; TCRdb's table is partial and in-frame only. The sample table includes 160,000 or so clones. This clonotype was sampled from a man under 40 in good health and CMV-seronegative. The chain carries TRBV27 and TRBJ2-1; possibly TRBD2 for D (5 bases). The sample comprised PBMCs. CDR3 coding DNA: TGTGCCAGCAGTTTGGAACTAGTCTCCTACAATGAGCAGTTCTTC. It encodes CASSLELVSYNEQFF.